Listed below are T cell receptor beta chains from one sample, sequenced in a study of beta chain features in type 1 diabetes. The table came from immunoSEQ multiplex PCR; TCRdb's copy has only in-frame clones and leaves some out. The data hold just over 600,000 clones, with around 15% observed a single time. Material: naive CD4+ T cells from blood. Every receptor here comes from a young man in good health. Each CDR3 is given with its conserved first and last residue. A D gene is named only where the DNA matches it firmly. Clone size is given for some rows only: seen once, a few or many times, or a class if the clone is expanded.

clone size,V gene,D gene,J gene,CDR3 DNA,CDR3 protein
.,TRBV7-2,.,TRBJ2-2,TGTGCCAGCAGCTTAGCGCTGAACACCGGGGAGCTGTTTTTT,CASSLALNTGELFF
.,TRBV5-1,.,TRBJ2-5,TGCGCCAGCAGCTTGGAACCGGGCAGCAGGGTCCAGTACTTC,CASSLEPGSRVQYF
.,TRBV28,TRBD1,TRBJ2-5,TGTGCCAGCAGTTTAGGGCAGGGACAGGGCCAAGAGACCCAGTACTTC,CASSLGQGQGQETQYF
.,TRBV30,.,TRBJ1-2,TGTGCCTGGACACGGACGGGGGTCTACACCTTC,CAWTRTGVYTF
.,TRBV30,.,TRBJ2-6,TGTGCCTGGACAGAACAGGGAGGTGGGGCCAACGTCCTGACTTTC,CAWTEQGGGANVLTF
few,TRBV7-8,.,TRBJ1-5,TGTGCCAGCAGCCTGACAGGCCCAAGCAATCAGCCCCAGCATTTT,CASSLTGPSNQPQHF
few,TRBV6-4,TRBD2,TRBJ2-3,TGTGCCAGCAAGGGCGGGGGGGCCGGAGATACGCAGTATTTT,CASKGGGAGDTQYF
many,TRBV6-6,.,TRBJ2-5,TGTGCCACCAAAGAGGACAACCAAGAGACCCAGTACTTC,CATKEDNQETQYF
.,TRBV27,.,TRBJ2-1,TGTGCCAGCAGTTATCCGGTACGCGGCGAGCAGTTCTTC,CASSYPVRGEQFF
few,TRBV10-3,.,TRBJ1-5,TGTGCCATCGCCGGGACGGCCAACAATCAGCCCCAGCATTTT,CAIAGTANNQPQHF
.,TRBV6-6,.,TRBJ1-5,TGTGCCAGCAGTCCCTCCGTCGGGGGGAATCAGCCCCAGCATTTT,CASSPSVGGNQPQHF
.,TRBV11-2,TRBD1,TRBJ2-1,TGTGCCAGCGGCATAACAGGGGGCCTTGAGCAGTTCTTC,CASGITGGLEQFF
few,TRBV6-5,TRBD1,TRBJ2-7,TGTGCCACCCGACAGGGTCTAACCTACGAGCAGTACTTC,CATRQGLTYEQYF
.,TRBV18,.,TRBJ2-7,TGTGCCAGCTCTCGCTCTTTGGGGGGGCCCTCCTACGAGCAGTACTTC,CASSRSLGGPSYEQYF
few,TRBV5-4,TRBD2,TRBJ2-5,TGTGCCAGCAGCCAAGAGCTAGCGGGGACAGAGACCCAGTACTTC,CASSQELAGTETQYF
few,TRBV27,.,TRBJ1-5,TGTGCCAGCAGTTTCGGGACGGGGAATCAGCCCCAGCATTTT,CASSFGTGNQPQHF
.,TRBV5-1,.,TRBJ1-2,TGCGCCAGCAGCTTGACAGACAACTATGGCTACACCTTC,CASSLTDNYGYTF
.,TRBV5-1,TRBD2,TRBJ2-3,TGCGCCAGCAGCTTCTTCGGGGCTAGCGGGAGTGTGGATACGCAGTATTTT,CASSFFGASGSVDTQYF
.,TRBV6-5,.,TRBJ1-2,TGTGCCAGCAGTTACTTGAGGGCGTCGGACTATGGCTACACCTTC,CASSYLRASDYGYTF
.,TRBV5-1,TRBD1,TRBJ1-1,TGCGCCAGCAGCTTGGAGGGACAGGGGAACACTGAAGCTTTCTTT,CASSLEGQGNTEAFF